A selection of T cell receptor beta chains follows, all from one sample in a study of Graves' ophthalmopathy and Graves' hyperthyroidism. TCRdb recomputed calls from the multiplex PCR reads with MiXCR, one row per CDR3 protein. The profile shows about 620,000 distinct CDR3 sequences, roughly 20% of them singletons. Material for sequencing was peripheral blood. The receptors were sampled from a woman aged 18 to 35 with stable Graves' hyperthyroidism. Some clones in this sample may be carry-over from other donors' samples. Each CDR3 is given without its conserved first and last residue. The D gene is left open where the match is weak. Part of the rows lack a size; the others show once, few, many or a class for expanded clones.

j_gene	v_gene	abundance	d_gene	CDR3aa
TRBJ1-3	TRBV12-3/TRBV12-4	many	.	ASSLLTPSSGNTIY
TRBJ2-5	TRBV4-2	many	.	ASSQSRVIGEETQY
TRBJ2-5	TRBV6-5	few	.	ASSLGGAKETQY
TRBJ2-5	TRBV24-1	.	.	ATRGSAGGETQY
TRBJ2-2	TRBV20-1	many	.	SARDLRDNTGELF
TRBJ2-2	TRBV7-3	many	.	ASSPQLLMNTGELF
TRBJ1-1	TRBV6-2/TRBV6-3	few	TRBD1	ASSDPGTGGTEAF
TRBJ2-5	TRBV6-1	.	TRBD1	ASSLWTGGSWEETQY
TRBJ1-5	TRBV4-1	.	.	ASSQDRSTANQPQH
TRBJ2-2	TRBV6-1	few	TRBD1	ASRGTVYTGELF
TRBJ1-2	TRBV7-3	many	.	ASSLQGFGYT
TRBJ2-7	TRBV7-6	many	.	ASSLDGYGQY
TRBJ1-6	TRBV6-1	.	.	ASSRYRDYNSPLH
TRBJ1-1	TRBV20-1	many	.	SATHPAVNTEAF
TRBJ1-1	TRBV6-1	many	.	ASSEADRRVNTEAF
TRBJ2-7	TRBV27	many	.	ASSSWDGLTTYEQY
TRBJ2-2	TRBV11-2	few	.	ASSLESLNTGELF
TRBJ1-1	TRBV20-1	many	.	SARDMNGGDTEAF
TRBJ2-7	TRBV12-3/TRBV12-4	many	TRBD2	ASSFLREAHEQY
TRBJ1-1	TRBV10-3	.	.	AIRARENTEAF
TRBJ1-4	TRBV20-1	.	.	SARPNSSRREKLF
TRBJ1-1	TRBV6-1	.	.	ASNPGGGTEAF
TRBJ2-2	TRBV7-2	many	.	ASSLAAGTGELF
TRBJ1-2	TRBV12-3/TRBV12-4	many	.	ASSPPTEVIYGYT
TRBJ1-1	TRBV12-3/TRBV12-4	many	.	ASSKGQAFEAF
TRBJ1-1	TRBV12-3/TRBV12-4	many	.	ASSLRFRVGDF
TRBJ1-2	TRBV20-1	.	TRBD1	SARWRQGANYGYT
TRBJ2-7	TRBV20-1	many	TRBD1	SANRDRAYEQY
TRBJ1-2	TRBV20-1	many	TRBD1	SVPQGRDYGYT
TRBJ2-7	TRBV20-1	few	TRBD2	SAPKPGLGSEQY
TRBJ1-5	TRBV19	many	.	ASSIGVSGRNQPQH
TRBJ1-1	TRBV12-3/TRBV12-4	many	TRBD1	ASRRTGDNTEAF
TRBJ1-5	TRBV12-3/TRBV12-4	many	.	ASSLDWRGRQPQH
TRBJ1-6	TRBV10-3	many	TRBD1	AISERQGEASPLH
TRBJ1-1	TRBV28	.	.	ASSFAAGEAF
TRBJ2-6	TRBV29-1	many	.	SVDQGTGANVLT
TRBJ2-3	TRBV6-5	many	TRBD1	ASSYRGQGHTDTQY
TRBJ1-2	TRBV11-1	.	.	ASTGGRGESVYGYT
TRBJ1-6	TRBV5-1	many	.	ASSPRWKNSPLH
TRBJ1-2	TRBV14	many	.	ASSQDRRGAYGYT
TRBJ2-5	TRBV4-1	.	.	ASSRGQWREETKH
TRBJ1-2	TRBV6-5	many	TRBD1	ASSYSDRGGYGYT
TRBJ2-4	TRBV2	many	.	ASRQGLGKNIQY
TRBJ2-2	TRBV2	many	.	ASSEQSNTGELF
TRBJ1-2	TRBV29-1	few	TRBD1	SVRDRGLYGYT
TRBJ2-7	TRBV7-2	many	.	ASSLDTLEQY
TRBJ1-2	TRBV20-1	.	TRBD1	SARPPGQGPGYT
TRBJ2-5	TRBV5-1	many	.	ASSALPGQGETQY
TRBJ1-2	TRBV6-1	.	.	ASSAQGTRGYT
TRBJ1-1	TRBV15	.	TRBD1	ATSRDLLRAGGNTEAF
TRBJ1-3	TRBV6-4	many	TRBD1	ASRRTGLLYGDAGNTIY
TRBJ2-7	TRBV7-2	few	.	ASTIARGRPMYEQY
TRBJ1-1	TRBV6-2/TRBV6-3	.	TRBD1	ASSSPIQGTNTEAF
TRBJ2-7	TRBV2	many	.	ASSDVTAYEQY
TRBJ2-6	TRBV7-8	.	TRBD1	ASISRQGPLSGANVLT